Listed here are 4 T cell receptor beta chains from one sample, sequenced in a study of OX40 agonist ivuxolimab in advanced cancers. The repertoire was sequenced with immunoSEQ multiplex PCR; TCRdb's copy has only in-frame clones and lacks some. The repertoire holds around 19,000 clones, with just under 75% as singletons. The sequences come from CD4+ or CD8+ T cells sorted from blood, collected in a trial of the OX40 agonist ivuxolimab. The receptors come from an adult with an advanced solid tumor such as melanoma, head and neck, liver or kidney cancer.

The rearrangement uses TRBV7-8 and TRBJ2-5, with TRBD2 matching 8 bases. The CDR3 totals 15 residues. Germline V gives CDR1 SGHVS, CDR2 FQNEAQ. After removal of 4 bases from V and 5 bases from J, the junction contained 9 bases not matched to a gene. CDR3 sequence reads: CASSSEREFGETQYF. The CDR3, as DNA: TGTGCCAGCAGCTCCGAGCGGGAGTTTGGTGAGACCCAGTACTTC.

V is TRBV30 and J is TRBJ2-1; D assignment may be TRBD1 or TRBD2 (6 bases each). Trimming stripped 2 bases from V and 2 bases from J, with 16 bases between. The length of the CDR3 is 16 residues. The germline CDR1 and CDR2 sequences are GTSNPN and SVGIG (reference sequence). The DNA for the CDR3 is TGTGCCTGGAGTCCCCGGTTGGGGGGCACCTACAATGAGCAGTTCTTC. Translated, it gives CAWSPRLGGTYNEQFF.

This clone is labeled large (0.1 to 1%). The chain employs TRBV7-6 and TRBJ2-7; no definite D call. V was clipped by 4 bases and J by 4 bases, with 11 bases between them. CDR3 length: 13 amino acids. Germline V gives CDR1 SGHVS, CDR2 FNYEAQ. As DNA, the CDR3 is TGTGCCAGCAGCTACGGTAGCCATTACGAGCAGTACTTC. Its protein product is CASSYGSHYEQYF.

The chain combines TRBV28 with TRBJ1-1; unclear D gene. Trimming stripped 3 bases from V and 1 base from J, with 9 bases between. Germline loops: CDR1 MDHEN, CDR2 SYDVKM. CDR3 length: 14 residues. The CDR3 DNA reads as TGTGCCAGCAGTTTCACTTCGCAGAACACTGAAGCTTTCTTT. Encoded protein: CASSFTSQNTEAFF.